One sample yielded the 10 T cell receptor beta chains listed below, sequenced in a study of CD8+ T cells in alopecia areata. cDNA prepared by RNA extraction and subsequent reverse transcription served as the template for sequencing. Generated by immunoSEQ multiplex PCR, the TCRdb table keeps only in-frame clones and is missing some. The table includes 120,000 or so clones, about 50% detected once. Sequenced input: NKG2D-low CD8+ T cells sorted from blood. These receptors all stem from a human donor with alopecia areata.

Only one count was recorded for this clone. In DNA form, the CDR3 reads TGCAGCGTTGAGCAAGGAGGGGGGCCAATCCATGAGCAGTTCTTC. It yields the protein CSVEQGGGPIHEQFF. This chain joins TRBV29-1 and TRBJ2-1, with D perhaps given as TRBD1 or TRBD2 (6 bases each). Trimming left V 3 bases short and J 8 bases short, with 20 bases between. Germline-derived CDR1 and CDR2 are SQVTM and ANQGSEA. This CDR3 region has 15 residues.

The CDR3: CASSLELASIAEAFF. The CDR3, as DNA: TGCGCCAGCAGCTTGGAATTGGCCAGCATCGCGGAAGCTTTCTTT. The rearrangement uses TRBV5-1 and TRBJ1-1; D is undetermined. The CDR3 has 15 residues. Trimming removed 0 bases from V and 8 bases from J, with 17 bases in between. The germline V gene encodes CDR1 SGHRS and CDR2 YFSETQ.

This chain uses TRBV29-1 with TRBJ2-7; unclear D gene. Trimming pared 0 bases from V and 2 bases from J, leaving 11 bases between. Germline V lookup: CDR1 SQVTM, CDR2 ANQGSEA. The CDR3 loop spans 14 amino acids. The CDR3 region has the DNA TGCAGCGTTGAAGATCGTTCCAAACCCTACGAGCAGTACTTC. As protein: CSVEDRSKPYEQYF.

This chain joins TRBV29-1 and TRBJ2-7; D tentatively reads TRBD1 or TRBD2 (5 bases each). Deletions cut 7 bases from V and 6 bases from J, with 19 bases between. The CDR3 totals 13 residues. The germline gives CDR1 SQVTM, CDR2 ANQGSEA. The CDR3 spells CSASGTVPPEQYF. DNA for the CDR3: TGCAGCGCATCAGGGACCGTCCCCCCCGAGCAGTACTTC.

The DNA for the CDR3 is TGTGCCAGCAGCGAAGCGGGGGAGAACTACGAGCAGTACTTC. Its protein product is CASSEAGENYEQYF. The chain has TRBV9 and TRBJ2-7, with 8 bases identical to TRBD2. CDR3 length: 14 amino acids. CDR1 is SGDLS and CDR2 is YYNGEE in the germline V gene. The J segment lost 3 bases and the V segment lost 3 bases, leaving 5 bases of the junction unmatched.

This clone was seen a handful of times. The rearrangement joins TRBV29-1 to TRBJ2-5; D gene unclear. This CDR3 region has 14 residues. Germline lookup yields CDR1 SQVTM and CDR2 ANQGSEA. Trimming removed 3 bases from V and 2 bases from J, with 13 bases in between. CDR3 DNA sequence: TGCAGCGTTGACGAGTACCGGAAACAAGAGACCCAGTACTTC. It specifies CSVDEYRKQETQYF.

The CDR3 region is CASSRGRTDTQYF. DNA of the CDR3: TGTGCCTCCTCCCGGGGGCGGACAGATACGCAGTATTTT. The rearrangement joins TRBV2 to TRBJ2-3, with D perhaps matching TRBD1 or TRBD2 (6 bases each). The CDR3 has 13 amino acids. V shed 11 bases and J shed 3 bases, with 15 bases lying between them. Germline CDR1 and CDR2: SNHLY and FYNNEI.

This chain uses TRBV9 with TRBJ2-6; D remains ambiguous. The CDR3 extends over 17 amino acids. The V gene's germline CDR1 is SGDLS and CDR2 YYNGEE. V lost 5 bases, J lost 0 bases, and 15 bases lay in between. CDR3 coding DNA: TGTGCCAGCAGGAGCCCCGTGGGCCCCTCTGGGGCCAACGTCCTGACTTTC. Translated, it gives CASRSPVGPSGANVLTF.

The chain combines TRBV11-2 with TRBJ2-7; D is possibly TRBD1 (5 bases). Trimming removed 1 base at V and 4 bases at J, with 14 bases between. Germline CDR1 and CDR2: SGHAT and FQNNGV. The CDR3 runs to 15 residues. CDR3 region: CASSLVLLDRYEQYF. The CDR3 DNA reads TGTGCCAGCAGCTTAGTCCTCCTCGACAGATACGAGCAGTACTTC.

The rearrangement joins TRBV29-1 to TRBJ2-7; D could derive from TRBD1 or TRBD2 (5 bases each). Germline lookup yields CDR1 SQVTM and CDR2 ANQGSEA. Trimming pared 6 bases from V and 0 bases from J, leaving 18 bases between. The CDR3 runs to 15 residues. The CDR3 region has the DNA TGCAGCGTCCAAGGGGCCAGCGGAGGCTCCTACGAGCAGTACTTC. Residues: CSVQGASGGSYEQYF.